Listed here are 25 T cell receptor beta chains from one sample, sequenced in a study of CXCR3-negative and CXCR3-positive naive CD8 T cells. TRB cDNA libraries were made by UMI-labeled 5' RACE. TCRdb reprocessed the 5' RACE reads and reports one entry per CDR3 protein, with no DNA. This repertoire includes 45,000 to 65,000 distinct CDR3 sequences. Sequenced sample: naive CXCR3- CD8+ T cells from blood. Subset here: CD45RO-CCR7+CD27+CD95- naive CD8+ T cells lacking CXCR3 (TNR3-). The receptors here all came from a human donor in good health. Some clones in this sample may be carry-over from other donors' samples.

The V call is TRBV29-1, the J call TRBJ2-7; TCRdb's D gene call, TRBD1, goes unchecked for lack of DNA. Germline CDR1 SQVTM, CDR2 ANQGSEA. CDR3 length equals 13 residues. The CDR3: CSVVMGQSYEQYF.

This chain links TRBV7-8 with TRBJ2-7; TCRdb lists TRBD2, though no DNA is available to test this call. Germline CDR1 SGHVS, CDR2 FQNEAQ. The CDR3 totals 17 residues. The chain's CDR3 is CASSPMTSGASAYEQYF.

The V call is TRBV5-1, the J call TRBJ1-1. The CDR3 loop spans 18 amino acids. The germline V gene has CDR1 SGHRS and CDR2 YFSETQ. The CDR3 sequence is CASSLGAPQTVMNTEAFF.

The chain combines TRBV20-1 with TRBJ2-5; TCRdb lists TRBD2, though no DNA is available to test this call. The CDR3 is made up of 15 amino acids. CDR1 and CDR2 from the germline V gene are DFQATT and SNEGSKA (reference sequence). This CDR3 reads CSARLSGSVEETQYF.

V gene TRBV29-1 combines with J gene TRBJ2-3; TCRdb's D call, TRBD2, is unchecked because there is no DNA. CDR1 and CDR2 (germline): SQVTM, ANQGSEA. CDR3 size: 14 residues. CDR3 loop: CSVESDSSTDTQYF.

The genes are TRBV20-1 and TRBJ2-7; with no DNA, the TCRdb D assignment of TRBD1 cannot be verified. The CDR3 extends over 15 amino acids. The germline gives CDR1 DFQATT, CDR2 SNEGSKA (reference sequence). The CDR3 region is CSASNRDRAYVEQYF.

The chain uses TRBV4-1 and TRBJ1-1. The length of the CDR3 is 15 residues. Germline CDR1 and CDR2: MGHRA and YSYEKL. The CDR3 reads CASSQGALMNTEAFF.

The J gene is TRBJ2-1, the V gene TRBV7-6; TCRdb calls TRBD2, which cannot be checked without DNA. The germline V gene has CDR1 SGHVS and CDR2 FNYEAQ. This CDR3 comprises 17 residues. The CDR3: CASSSALTSGTHNEQFF.

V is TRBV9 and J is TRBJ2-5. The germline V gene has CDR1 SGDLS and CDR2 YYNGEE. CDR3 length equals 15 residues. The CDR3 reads CASSVGLVGVETQYF.

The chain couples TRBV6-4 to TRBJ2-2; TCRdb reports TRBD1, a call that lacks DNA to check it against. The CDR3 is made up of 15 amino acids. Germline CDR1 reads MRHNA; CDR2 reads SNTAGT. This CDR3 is CASSEGAGKAGELFF.

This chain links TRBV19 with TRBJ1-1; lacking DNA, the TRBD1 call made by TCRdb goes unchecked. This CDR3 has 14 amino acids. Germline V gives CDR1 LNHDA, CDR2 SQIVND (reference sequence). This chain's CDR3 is CASSIWDGNTEAFF. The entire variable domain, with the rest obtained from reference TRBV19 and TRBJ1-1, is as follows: DGGITQSPKYLFRKEGQNVTLSCEQNLNHDAMYWYRQDPGQGLRLIYYSQIVNDFQKGDIAEGYSVSREKKESFPLTVTSAQKNPTAFYLCASSIWDGNTEAFFGQGTRLTVV.

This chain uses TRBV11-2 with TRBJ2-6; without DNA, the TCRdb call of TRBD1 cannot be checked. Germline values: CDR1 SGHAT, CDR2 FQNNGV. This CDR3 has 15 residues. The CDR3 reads CASSLSPDGANVLTF.

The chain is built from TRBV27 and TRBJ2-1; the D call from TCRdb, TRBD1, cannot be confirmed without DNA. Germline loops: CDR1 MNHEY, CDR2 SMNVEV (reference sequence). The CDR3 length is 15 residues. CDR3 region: CASSLLLGAGDEQFF.

CDR3 in amino acids: CASWGGLGSSYNEQFF. V is TRBV12-3 or TRBV12-4 and J is TRBJ2-1; lacking DNA, the TRBD1 call made by TCRdb goes unchecked. This CDR3 contains 16 residues.

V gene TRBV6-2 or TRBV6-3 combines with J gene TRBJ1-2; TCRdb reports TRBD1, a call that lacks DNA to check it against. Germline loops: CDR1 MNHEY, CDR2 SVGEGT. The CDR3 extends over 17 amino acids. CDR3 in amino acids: CASSYSLEDRTNYGYTF.

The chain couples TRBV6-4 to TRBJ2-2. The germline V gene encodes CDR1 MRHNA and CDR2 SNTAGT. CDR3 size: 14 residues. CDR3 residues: CASSDGGNTGELFF.

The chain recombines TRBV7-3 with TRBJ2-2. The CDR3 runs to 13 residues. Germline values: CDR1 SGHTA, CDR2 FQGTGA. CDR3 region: CASSWREPGELFF.

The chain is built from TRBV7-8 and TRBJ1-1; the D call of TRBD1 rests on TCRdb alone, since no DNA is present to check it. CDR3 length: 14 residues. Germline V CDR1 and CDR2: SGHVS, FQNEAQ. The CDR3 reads CASSLGTGETEAFF.

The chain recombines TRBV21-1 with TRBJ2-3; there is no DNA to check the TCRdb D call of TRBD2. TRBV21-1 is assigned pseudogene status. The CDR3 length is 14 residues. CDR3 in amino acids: CASSKKGGADTQYF.

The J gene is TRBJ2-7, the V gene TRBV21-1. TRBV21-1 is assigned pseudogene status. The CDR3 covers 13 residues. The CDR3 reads CASSNEDSYEQYF.

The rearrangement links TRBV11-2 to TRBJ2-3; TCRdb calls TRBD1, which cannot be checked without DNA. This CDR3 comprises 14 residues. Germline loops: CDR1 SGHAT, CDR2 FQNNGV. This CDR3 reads CASSLGGGLDTQYF.

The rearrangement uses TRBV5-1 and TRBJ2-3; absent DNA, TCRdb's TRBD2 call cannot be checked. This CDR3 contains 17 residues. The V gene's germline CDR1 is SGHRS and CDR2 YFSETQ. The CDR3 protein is CASSLEWDSGYTDTQYF.

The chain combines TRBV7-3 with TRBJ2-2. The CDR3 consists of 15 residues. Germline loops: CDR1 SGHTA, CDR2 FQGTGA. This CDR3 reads CASSLLDGMAGELFF.

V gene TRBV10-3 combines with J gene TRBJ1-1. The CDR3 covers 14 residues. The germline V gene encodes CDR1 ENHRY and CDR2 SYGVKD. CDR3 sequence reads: CAIMQSIMNTEAFF.

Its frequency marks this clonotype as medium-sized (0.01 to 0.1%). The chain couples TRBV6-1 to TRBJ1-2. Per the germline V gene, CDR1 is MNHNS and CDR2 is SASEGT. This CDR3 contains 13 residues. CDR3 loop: CASSEGTRRGYTF.